What follows are 10 T cell receptor beta chains derived from one specimen sequenced in a study of blood T cell repertoires in COVID-19. The method was immunoSEQ multiplex PCR; TCRdb's version includes in-frame clones alone and lacks a portion of them. The sample includes under 300,000 clones, 75% to 90% of them seen just once. Sequenced sample: peripheral blood. These receptors all come from a woman aged 70 to 79 with COVID-19, enrolled during active disease.

The chain employs TRBV18 and TRBJ2-5, with D perhaps matching TRBD2 (5 bases). This CDR3 contains 13 residues. V lost 4 bases and J lost 2, with 8 bases in between. CDR1 and CDR2 from the germline V gene are KGHSH and LQKENI. The CDR3 protein is CASSLDLQETQYF. CDR3 coding DNA: TGTGCCAGCTCACTGGACTTACAAGAGACCCAGTACTTC. Full variable domain (outside the CDR3, taken from reference TRBV18 and TRBJ2-5): NAGVMQNPRHLVRRRGQEARLRCSPMKGHSHVYWYRQLPEEGLKFMVYLQKENIIDESGMPKERFSAEFPKEGPSILRIQQVVRGDSAAYFCASSLDLQETQYFGPGTRLLVL.

The CDR3 is CASSIDQGGSNTEAFF. CDR3 in DNA: TGTGCCAGTAGTATAGATCAGGGCGGATCGAACACTGAAGCTTTCTTT. The chain uses TRBV19 and TRBJ1-1, with D perhaps TRBD1 (5 bases). V dropped 0 bases and J dropped 1 base, with 12 bases sitting between them. CDR1 and CDR2 (germline): LNHDA, SQIVND (reference sequence). This CDR3 comprises 16 residues. Supplemented by reference TRBV19 and TRBJ1-1, the full variable domain reads DGGITQSPKYLFRKEGQNVTLSCEQNLNHDAMYWYRQDPGQGLRLIYYSQIVNDFQKGDIAEGYSVSREKKESFPLTVTSAQKNPTAFYLCASSIDQGGSNTEAFFGQGTRLTVV.

The V and J genes are TRBV28 and TRBJ1-6; maybe TRBD1 (6 bases). V was trimmed by 1 base and J by 1 base, leaving 14 bases between them. CDR1 is MDHEN and CDR2 is SYDVKM in the germline V gene. This CDR3 spans 18 amino acids. The DNA of the CDR3 is TGTGCCAGCAGTTTATCGACAGGTCTGGGGTCCTATAATTCACCCCTCCACTTT. It is translated as CASSLSTGLGSYNSPLHF.

The chain links TRBV30 to TRBJ1-5; tentative D call: TRBD1 (5 bases). V was clipped by 0 bases and J by 0 bases, with 12 bases between them. There are 16 residues in the CDR3. The germline CDR1 and CDR2 sequences are GTSNPN and SVGIG (reference sequence). The CDR3 DNA reads as TGTGCCTGGAGTGTACGGGGGAGGGGTAGCAATCAGCCCCAGCATTTT. It is translated as CAWSVRGRGSNQPQHF.

This clone showed up just once. This sequence joins TRBV9 and TRBJ2-3; D call uncertain. This CDR3 spans 14 amino acids. Germline V gene data show CDR1 as SGDLS and CDR2 as YYNGEE. The ends were cut back, 0 bases at V and 3 bases at J, with 8 bases in the middle. The CDR3 loop reads CASSVGRSTDTQYF. The CDR3 nucleotides read TGTGCCAGCAGCGTAGGACGGAGTACAGATACGCAGTATTTT.

The gene calls are TRBV19 and TRBJ2-7; no clear D. CDR3 length equals 15 residues. V lost 3 bases, J lost 5 bases, and 17 bases lay in between. CDR1 and CDR2 from the germline V gene are LNHDA and SQIVND (reference sequence). CDR3 sequence reads: CASSMAGRPDDEQYF. The CDR3 DNA sequence: TGTGCCAGTAGTATGGCAGGTAGGCCCGATGACGAGCAGTACTTC.

J is TRBJ1-2 and V is TRBV4-1, with 9 nucleotides matching TRBD1. Germline values: CDR1 MGHRA, CDR2 YSYEKL. With V trimmed by 2 bases and J by 4 bases, 5 bases remained unmatched. The CDR3 contains 15 residues. This CDR3 is CASSQLPGQGYGYTF. For the CDR3, the DNA is TGCGCCAGCAGCCAATTACCGGGACAGGGCTATGGCTACACCTTC.

This clone was seen more than once but under ten times. V is TRBV5-4 and J is TRBJ1-4, with a possible D match to TRBD1 (6 bases). V was trimmed by 3 bases and J by 6 bases, leaving 18 bases between them. CDR1 and CDR2 from the germline V gene are SGHNT and YYREEE (reference sequence). The CDR3 has 16 residues. The CDR3, as DNA: TGTGCCAGCAGCTCGTCCCAGGGGCGGACTCATGAAAAACTGTTTTTT. It yields the protein CASSSSQGRTHEKLFF.

J is TRBJ2-2 and V is TRBV5-1; 7 nucleotides line up with TRBD1. The CDR3 loop spans 15 amino acids. Trimming cost V 3 bases and J 4 bases; bases outside gene matches: 6. Per germline, CDR1 SGHRS and CDR2 YFSETQ. The CDR3 sequence is CASSYGTDPTGELFF. The CDR3 DNA reads as TGCGCCAGCAGCTACGGGACAGACCCCACCGGGGAGCTGTTTTTT.

The chain carries TRBV27 and TRBJ2-7; no clear D gene. Germline assignment: CDR1 MNHEY and CDR2 SMNVEV (reference sequence). This CDR3 comprises 11 residues. Trimming took 6 bases from V and 8 from J, leaving 11 bases between them. In DNA form, the CDR3 reads TGTGCCAGCAGCCTTGGTAGCAAGCAGTACTTC. This translates into CASSLGSKQYF.